The text below deals with one T cell receptor (beta chain). The data belong to a study of blood T cell repertoires in COVID-19. Background on the study: PBMCs, B-cell-depleted T cells, or T cells provided the cDNA or gDNA that made up the material.

In the study's own analysis: Amplified reference gene primers provided the basis for estimating nucleated cell counts. The repertoire was sequenced with immunoSEQ multiplex PCR; TCRdb's copy has only in-frame clones and lacks some. The DNA gave D and trimming, while V, J and clone size come from that table. The sample lists 50,000 to 70,000 clones, 70% to 80% seen once, with roughly a fifth in the top ten. Germline V gene sequence: CDR1 SNHLY, CDR2 FYNNEI. Trimming took 1 base from V and 3 from J, leaving 15 bases between them. The CDR3 covers 16 residues. The chain has TRBV2 and TRBJ1-2; the D gene is possibly TRBD1 (5 bases). The receptor was derived from a man in his fifties with active or convalescent COVID-19. The source material was peripheral blood. CDR3 bases: TGTGCCAGCAGTGAAGGGCCAGGGAGGGTTTACTATGGCTACACCTTC. As protein: CASSEGPGRVYYGYTF.